This TCR beta chain emerged from a study of cytomegalovirus exposure and HLA in healthy donors. Study observations and caveats: There were around 160 TCR beta chains listed as cytomegalovirus-associated.

A note on this clone: Antigen unknown.

The germline V gene has CDR1 MDHEN and CDR2 SYDVKM. This CDR3 comprises 13 residues. V shed 7 bases, J shed 2 bases, and the junction held 3 bases outside the gene matches. The PCR contained 60 Vbeta and 13 Jbeta primers. Repertoires were generated with immunoSEQ multiplex PCR, while TCRdb's copy carries only in-frame clones and drops some. The data contain around 95,000 clones, 65% to 80% of them singletons. This sequence joins TRBV28 and TRBJ2-7; 9 bases line up with TRBD2. Sequencing was carried out using PBMCs. The TCR originated in a man aged 30 to 45 in good health and CMV-seropositive. The CDR3 region is CASTSGATYEQYF. For the CDR3, the DNA is TGTGCCAGCACTAGCGGGGCTACCTACGAGCAGTACTTC.